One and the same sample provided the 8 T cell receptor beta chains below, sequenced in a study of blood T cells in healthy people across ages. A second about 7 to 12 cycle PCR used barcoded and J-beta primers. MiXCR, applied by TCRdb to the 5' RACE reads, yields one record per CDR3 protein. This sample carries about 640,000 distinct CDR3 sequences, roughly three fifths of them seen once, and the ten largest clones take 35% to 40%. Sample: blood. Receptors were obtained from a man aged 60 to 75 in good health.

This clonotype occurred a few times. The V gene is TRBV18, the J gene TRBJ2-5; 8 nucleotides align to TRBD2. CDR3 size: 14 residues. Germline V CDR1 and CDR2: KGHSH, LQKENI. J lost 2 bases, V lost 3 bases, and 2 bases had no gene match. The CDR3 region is CASSPVAGQETQYF. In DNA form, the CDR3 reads TGTGCCAGCTCACCTGTAGCGGGGCAAGAGACCCAGTACTTC. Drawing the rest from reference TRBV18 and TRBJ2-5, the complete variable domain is NAGVMQNPRHLVRRRGQEARLRCSPMKGHSHVYWYRQLPEEGLKFMVYLQKENIIDESGMPKERFSAEFPKEGPSILRIQQVVRGDSAAYFCASSPVAGQETQYFGPGTRLLVL.

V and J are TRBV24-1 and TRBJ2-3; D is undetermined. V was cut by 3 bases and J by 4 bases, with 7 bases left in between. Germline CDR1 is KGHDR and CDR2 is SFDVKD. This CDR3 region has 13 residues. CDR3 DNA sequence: TGTGCCACCAGTGATGAGAAGGCAGATACGCAGTATTTT. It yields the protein CATSDEKADTQYF.

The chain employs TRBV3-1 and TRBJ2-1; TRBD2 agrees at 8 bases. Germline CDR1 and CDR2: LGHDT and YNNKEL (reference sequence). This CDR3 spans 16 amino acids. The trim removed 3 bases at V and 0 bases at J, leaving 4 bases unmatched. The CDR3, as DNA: TGTGCCAGCAGCCACCCAGCGGGGGCCTCCTACAATGAGCAGTTCTTC. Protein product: CASSHPAGASYNEQFF.

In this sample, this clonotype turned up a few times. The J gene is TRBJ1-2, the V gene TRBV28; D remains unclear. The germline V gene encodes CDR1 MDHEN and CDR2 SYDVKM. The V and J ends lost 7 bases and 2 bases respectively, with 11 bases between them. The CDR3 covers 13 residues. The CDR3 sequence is CASKSSLNYGYTF. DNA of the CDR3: TGTGCCAGCAAATCCAGCTTAAACTATGGCTACACCTTC.

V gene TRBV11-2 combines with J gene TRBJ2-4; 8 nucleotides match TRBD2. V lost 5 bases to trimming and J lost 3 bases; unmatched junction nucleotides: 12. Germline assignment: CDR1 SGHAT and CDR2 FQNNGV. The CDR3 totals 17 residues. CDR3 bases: TGTGCCAGCAGCCCACCGGGGGGGAGGTTAGGCAAAAACATTCAGTACTTC. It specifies CASSPPGGRLGKNIQYF.

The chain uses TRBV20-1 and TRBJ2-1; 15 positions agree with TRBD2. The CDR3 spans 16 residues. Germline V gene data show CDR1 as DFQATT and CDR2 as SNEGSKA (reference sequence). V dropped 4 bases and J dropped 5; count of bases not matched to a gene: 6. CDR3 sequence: CSAINGLAGGNNEQFF. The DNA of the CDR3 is TGCAGTGCTATAAACGGACTAGCGGGGGGGAACAATGAGCAGTTCTTC.

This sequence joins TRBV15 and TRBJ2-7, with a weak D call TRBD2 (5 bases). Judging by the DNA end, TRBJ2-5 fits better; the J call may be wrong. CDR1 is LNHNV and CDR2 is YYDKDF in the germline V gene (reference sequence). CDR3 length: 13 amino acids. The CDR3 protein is CATSTVAGETQYF. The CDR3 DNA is TGTGCCACCAGCACTGTGGCGGGAGAGACCCAGTACTTC.

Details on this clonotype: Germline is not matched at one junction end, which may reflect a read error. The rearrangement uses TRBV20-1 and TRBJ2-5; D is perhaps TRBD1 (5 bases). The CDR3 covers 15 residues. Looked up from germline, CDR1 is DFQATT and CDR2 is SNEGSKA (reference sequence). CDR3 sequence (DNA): TGCAGTGCTAGATCCCCATTAGGGGCCCAAGAGACTCAGTACTTC. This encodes CSARSPLGAQETQYF.